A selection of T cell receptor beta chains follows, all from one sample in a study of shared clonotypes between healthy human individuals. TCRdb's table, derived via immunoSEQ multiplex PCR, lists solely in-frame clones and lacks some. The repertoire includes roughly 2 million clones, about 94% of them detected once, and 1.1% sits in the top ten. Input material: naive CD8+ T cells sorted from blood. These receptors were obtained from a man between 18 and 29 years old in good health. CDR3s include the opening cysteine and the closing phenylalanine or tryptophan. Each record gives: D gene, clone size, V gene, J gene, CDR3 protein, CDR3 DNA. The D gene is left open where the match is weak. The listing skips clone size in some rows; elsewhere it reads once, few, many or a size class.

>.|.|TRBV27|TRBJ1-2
CASREVEGRYGYTF
TGTGCCAGCAGAGAGGTGGAAGGAAGATATGGCTACACCTTC
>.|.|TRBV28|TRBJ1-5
CASGSLDQPQHF
TGTGCCAGCGGTAGTCTCGATCAGCCCCAGCATTTT
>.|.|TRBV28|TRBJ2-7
CASTAGTLWESSYEQYF
TGTGCCAGCACCGCAGGGACACTTTGGGAGAGCTCCTACGAGCAGTACTTC
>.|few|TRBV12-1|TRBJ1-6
CASSWGTPRNSPLHF
TGTGCCAGCAGCTGGGGGACACCTCGGAATTCACCCCTCCACTTT
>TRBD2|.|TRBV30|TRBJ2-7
CAWSLGILAGSTPYEQYF
TGTGCCTGGAGTCTCGGGATCCTAGCGGGCTCAACTCCCTACGAGCAGTACTTC
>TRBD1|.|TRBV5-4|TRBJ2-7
CASSPRTGSDEQYF
TGTGCCAGCAGCCCGAGGACAGGGAGCGACGAGCAGTACTTC
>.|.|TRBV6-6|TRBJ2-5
CASSSIGQETQYF
TGTGCCAGCAGCTCTATCGGCCAAGAGACCCAGTACTTC
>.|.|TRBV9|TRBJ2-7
CASSVGPPSYEQYF
TGTGCCAGCAGCGTAGGGCCCCCCTCCTACGAGCAGTACTTC
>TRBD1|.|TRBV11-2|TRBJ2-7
CASSLSGTGGYEQYF
TGTGCCAGCAGCCTTTCCGGGACAGGGGGTTACGAGCAGTACTTC
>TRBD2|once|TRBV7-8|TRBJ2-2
CASSLELAGPRGELFF
TGTGCCAGCAGCTTAGAACTAGCGGGGCCCCGGGGGGAGCTGTTTTTT
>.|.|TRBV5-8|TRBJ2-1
CASSLVGGFYEQFF
TGTGCCAGCAGCTTGGTTGGGGGTTTCTATGAGCAGTTCTTC
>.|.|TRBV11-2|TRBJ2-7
CASTPGEGGEQYF
TGTGCCAGCACCCCCGGGGAAGGCGGAGAGCAGTACTTC
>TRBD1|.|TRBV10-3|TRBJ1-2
CAISEGQGAIYGYTF
TGTGCCATCAGTGAGGGACAGGGGGCAATCTATGGCTACACCTTC
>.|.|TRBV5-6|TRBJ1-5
CASSLWGSGNQPQHF
TGTGCCAGCAGCTTGTGGGGTTCGGGCAATCAGCCCCAGCATTTT
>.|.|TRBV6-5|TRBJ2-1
CASGGPGAYNEQFF
TGTGCCAGTGGGGGACCAGGGGCCTACAATGAGCAGTTCTTC
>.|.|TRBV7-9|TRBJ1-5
CASSPDSNQPQHF
TGTGCCAGCAGCCCGGATAGCAATCAGCCCCAGCATTTT
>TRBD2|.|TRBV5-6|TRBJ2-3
CASSGGDTQYF
TGTGCCAGCTCGGGGGGAGATACGCAGTATTTT
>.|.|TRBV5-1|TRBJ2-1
CASSLGPGNEQFF
TGCGCCAGCAGCTTGGGCCCAGGGAATGAGCAGTTCTTC
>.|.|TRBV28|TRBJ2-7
CASRPDGSYEQYF
TGTGCCAGCAGACCGGACGGTTCCTACGAGCAGTACTTC
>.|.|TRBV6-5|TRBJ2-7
CASSPQPEGGYEQYF
TGTGCCAGCAGTCCACAACCAGAGGGGGGCTACGAGCAGTACTTC
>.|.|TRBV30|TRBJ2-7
CAWSVLASSYEQYF
TGTGCCTGGAGTGTACTTGCCAGCTCCTACGAGCAGTACTTC
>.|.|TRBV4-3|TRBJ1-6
CASSQDPPTGPLSSYNSPLHF
TGCGCCAGCAGCCAAGATCCCCCGACAGGACCTTTAAGCTCCTATAATTCACCCCTCCACTTT